Detailed here is one T cell receptor (beta chain). No antigen is known for it. There are no base qualities to consult, and no much larger clone falls within one base. The treatment or condition label for this specimen denotes: in vitro stimulation with specific CMV peptide epitopes to enrich CMV-specific T cells. Sequencing took place on an Illumina HiSeq 1500. Clones were called with MiXCR by TCRdb after fastp trimmed the public reads at Q25, and only in-frame beta chains were retained. Rows are combined by CDR3 protein, so each entry shows the most common genes and DNA. The sample table contains about 770,000 distinct CDR3 sequences; only one count was recorded for around 29% of them. Of the sample, under 15% is held by the ten largest clones. This sample was included in a study of T cell repertoires in cytomegalovirus infection (dated by TCRdb to the late 2010s). With regard to the full study: Recently identified HLA-C-restricted CMV epitopes, whose presentation resists viral immunomodulation, were targeted by peptide stimulations together with well-studied HLA-B-restricted epitopes. The HLA type of each donor mattered for the analysis, because public TCR beta signatures pointed to carriage of CMV infection along with the matching HLA type. The investigation overall reported the following: In both this cohort and an independent cohort of under 450 donors, the cumulative frequency of public TCR beta family members distinguished carriers of CMV infection plus the relevant HLA type. The ex vivo response was dominated by HLA-C-restricted CMV-specific TCR beta clonotypes, which also provided the single most frequent clonotype in two of eight donors.

V is clipped by 2 bases and J by 3 bases, and the sequence between their germline boundaries is 14 bases long. The CDR3 runs 17 residues from the cysteine to the phenylalanine. Kept here is only the CDR3 DNA, which spans 51 bases and is read in frame from base 1. From a lookup of the germline V gene (reference sequence), CDR1 and CDR2 are MNHEY and SMNVEV. The sample here was cultured CD8+ T cells from PBMCs, taken from culture after CMV antigen stimulation. Here the chain combines TRBV27 and TRBJ1-6; there is no confident call for the D gene. The source is a human donor in good health (CMV status not recorded). Some clones in this sample may be carry-over from other donors' samples. The DNA is as follows: TGTGCCAGCAGTTTAGGGCCAGTCCGTAGCTATAATTCACCCCTCCACTTT. This yields the protein CASSLGPVRSYNSPLHF.